This T cell receptor (beta chain) is drawn from a study of monozygotic twins with inflammatory bowel disease. Overall study findings and caveats: Varied immunosuppressive treatments among patients may have increased repertoire variability.

Turning to this clonotype: Its antigen is not identified.

Each donor gave 2.5 to 3 ml of peripheral blood. CDR1 SGHRS and CDR2 YFSETQ come from the germline V gene. The CDR3 has 16 amino acids. Generation of cDNA took place in eight separate reactions per sample. TCRdb reprocessed the 5' RACE reads, keeping one entry per CDR3 protein, no DNA. The sample's table shows roughly 160,000 distinct CDR3 sequences. V usage is TRBV5-1 and J usage is TRBJ2-5; no DNA is available, so the TRBD2 call from TCRdb remains unchecked. The source is a human donor with ulcerative colitis or Crohn's disease, or a healthy co-twin of an affected twin (not recorded which). What was sequenced was blood. This CDR3 reads CASSFTITLAEETQYF. The full variable domain, completed using reference TRBV5-1 and TRBJ2-5, is KAGVTQTPRYLIKTRGQQVTLSCSPISGHRSVSWYQQTPGQGLQFLFEYFSETQRNKGNFPGRFSGRQFSNSRSEMNVSTLELGDSALYLCASSFTITLAEETQYFGPGTRLLVL.